The next 18 T cell receptor beta chains were all read from a single sample in a study of T cells after yellow fever vaccination. Via MiXCR, TCRdb re-called the 5' RACE reads, giving one row per CDR3 protein. The table shows 600,000 to 750,000 distinct CDR3 sequences, with about 12% occurring only once. Here the sequenced sample was PBMCs, taken on the day of the yellow fever booster vaccination. The receptors derive from a man under 40 who received the YFV17D yellow fever vaccine.

The J gene is TRBJ2-3, the V gene TRBV12-3 or TRBV12-4, with TRBD2 matching over 7 bases. The V and J ends lost 5 bases and 6 bases, in that order; junction bases with no gene match: 14. The length of the CDR3 is 16 residues. The CDR3, as DNA: TGTGCCAGCAGTCCTTTACCAGCGGGAACGGGTGATACGCAGTATTTT. Translation: CASSPLPAGTGDTQYF.

This clonotype was seen a handful of times. V is TRBV2 and J is TRBJ1-6; 9 positions agree with TRBD1. Germline CDR1 is SNHLY and CDR2 is FYNNEI. With 11 bases clipped from V and 16 bases from J, the junction kept 18 bases outside the gene matches. CDR3 length: 14 residues. CDR3: CASIGGSRDRVLHF. The CDR3 DNA follows: TGTGCCTCAATCGGGGGTTCCCGGGACAGGGTTCTCCACTTT.

The chain joins TRBV28 to TRBJ2-3, with 9 bases fitting TRBD2. The ends lost 6 bases at V and 6 bases at J; junction bases unmatched: 7. This CDR3 has 14 residues. Germline V gene sequence: CDR1 MDHEN, CDR2 SYDVKM. The CDR3 loop reads CASRKAGGRDTQYF. CDR3 DNA sequence: TGTGCCAGCAGAAAGGCGGGGGGGCGTGATACGCAGTATTTT. Together with reference TRBV28 and TRBJ2-3, the CDR3 gives the full variable domain: DVKVTQSSRYLVKRTGEKVFLECVQDMDHENMFWYRQDPGLGLRLIYFSYDVKMKEKGDIPEGYSVSREKKERFSLILESASTNQTSMYLCASRKAGGRDTQYFGPGTRLTVL.

A few counts support this clonotype. The V call is TRBV7-3, the J call TRBJ2-7, with 8 bases lining up with TRBD1. The V gene end was trimmed by 5 bases and the J gene end by 2 bases; junction bases not matched to a gene: 8. From germline, CDR1 is SGHTA and CDR2 FQGTGA. There are 15 residues in the CDR3. This chain's CDR3 is CASSPGTGRAYEQYF. DNA for the CDR3: TGTGCCAGCAGCCCCGGGACAGGAAGGGCCTACGAGCAGTACTTC.

The chain joins TRBV7-8 to TRBJ2-5, with D possibly matching TRBD2 (6 bases). Trimming left V 5 bases short and J 4 bases short, with 14 bases between. Germline CDR1 and CDR2: SGHVS and FQNEAQ. The CDR3 is 14 residues long. The CDR3 protein is CASSLGTARETQYF. CDR3 DNA: TGTGCCAGCAGCCTAGGGACTGCCCGAGAGACCCAGTACTTC.

The rearrangement links TRBV4-3 to TRBJ1-2, with D perhaps matching TRBD1 (5 bases). The CDR3 runs 14 residues. The germline V and J ends were trimmed by 6 bases and 0 bases, with 11 bases remaining between them. In germline, CDR1 is LGHNA, CDR2 YSLEER. CDR3 sequence: CASRGGDANYGYTF. For the CDR3, the DNA is TGCGCCAGCAGGGGGGGAGATGCTAACTATGGCTACACCTTC.

The rearrangement joins TRBV2 to TRBJ1-1, with TRBD1 as a possible D gene (5 bases). The CDR3 is made up of 13 amino acids. Between the trimmed V and J ends, which lost 4 bases and 4 bases, there was a span of 10 bases. Germline loops: CDR1 SNHLY, CDR2 FYNNEI. CDR3 nucleotide sequence: TGTGCCAGCAGTGCGGGGGGACGCACTGAAGCTTTCTTT. Its translation: CASSAGGRTEAFF.

This clonotype was observed a few times. The V gene is TRBV7-2, the J gene TRBJ2-7, with D tentatively TRBD1 (6 bases). This CDR3 comprises 14 residues. V was pared by 3 bases and J by 2 bases, with 11 bases between. Germline CDR1 and CDR2: SGHTA and FQGNSA. The CDR3 region is CASSLGTPTYEQYF. For the CDR3, the DNA is TGTGCCAGCAGCTTGGGGACACCTACCTACGAGCAGTACTTC.

This clonotype turned up a few times. J is TRBJ2-7 and V is TRBV18; 8 nucleotides match TRBD2. This CDR3 contains 15 residues. Germline V gene sequence: CDR1 KGHSH, CDR2 LQKENI. The V segment lost 2 bases and the J segment 4 bases; nucleotides outside the gene matches: 7. The CDR3 reads CASSPSAGGGYEQYF. CDR3 sequence (DNA): TGTGCCAGCTCACCATCGGCGGGAGGTGGGTACGAGCAGTACTTC.

The table lists this clonotype with a few counts. V is TRBV10-2 and J is TRBJ2-1; D is undetermined. Germline loops: CDR1 WSHSY, CDR2 SAAADI. This CDR3 has 12 residues. V lost 2 bases and J lost 4, with 3 bases in between. CDR3: CASSEQYNEQFF. CDR3 in DNA: TGCGCCAGCAGTGAGCAATACAATGAGCAGTTCTTC.

V usage is TRBV5-1 and J usage is TRBJ2-7; TRBD1 matches 7 bases. The CDR3 sequence is 15 residues long. Germline CDR1 reads SGHRS; CDR2 reads YFSETQ. V lost 1 base and J lost 7; bases outside the gene matches: 11. The CDR3 nucleotides read TGCGCCAGCAGCTTGCTGTCTTCCGGGACAGATGAGCAGTACTTC. This codes for CASSLLSSGTDEQYF.

This chain joins TRBV27 and TRBJ2-1; 7 positions match TRBD2. The CDR3 runs 16 residues. Unmatched junction bases numbered 13, after V lost 6 bases and J lost 5 bases. Germline CDR1 and CDR2: MNHEY and SMNVEV (reference sequence). The CDR3 DNA reads TGTGCCAGCAGCCCCCCTGGCGGGAGCCCTAACAATGAGCAGTTCTTC. As protein: CASSPPGGSPNNEQFF.

This clonotype was counted only a few times. This chain connects TRBV12-3 or TRBV12-4 to TRBJ2-1, with TRBD2 identical over 12 bases. The CDR3 runs 14 residues. After removal of 6 bases from V and 8 bases from J, the junction contained 5 bases not matched to a gene. The CDR3 DNA reads TGTGCCAGCAGAGGACTAGCGGGGTGGCATGAGCAGTTCTTC. The encoded protein is CASRGLAGWHEQFF.

This clonotype has a handful of counts. This rearrangement joins TRBV7-2 to TRBJ1-1; D is possibly TRBD1 (5 bases). The germline CDR1 and CDR2 sequences are SGHTA and FQGNSA. V lost 3 bases and J lost 3, with 11 bases in between. The CDR3 consists of 14 residues. CDR3 nucleotides: TGTGCCAGCAGCTTTTTAGGGGCTGACACTGAAGCTTTCTTT. Encoded protein: CASSFLGADTEAFF.

A few counts support this clonotype. The CDR3 coding sequence is TGTGCCAGCAGCGATCCTAACACGATCGGAGAGACCCAGTACTTC. This gives the protein CASSDPNTIGETQYF. This rearrangement joins TRBV7-2 to TRBJ2-5, with D hard to call. Per germline, CDR1 SGHTA and CDR2 FQGNSA. V shed 5 bases and J shed 4 bases, with 17 bases lying between them. The CDR3 runs to 15 residues.

The chain employs TRBV5-1 and TRBJ1-5, with 11 bases aligning to TRBD1. V was pared by 0 bases and J by 5 bases, with 1 base of the junction left unmatched. Per germline, CDR1 SGHRS and CDR2 YFSETQ. This CDR3 spans 15 amino acids. As DNA, the CDR3 is TGCGCCAGCAGCTTGGAGGGACAGGGGGATCAGCCCCAGCATTTT. Its translation is CASSLEGQGDQPQHF.

V gene TRBV7-2 combines with J gene TRBJ2-1; D is unclear. CDR3 length equals 15 residues. The V gene's germline CDR1 is SGHTA and CDR2 FQGNSA. Trimming cost V 5 bases and J 3 bases, with 14 bases left between them. CDR3 coding DNA: TGTGCCAGCAGCATAAAGAGCCCATACTACAATGAGCAGTTCTTC. It translates to CASSIKSPYYNEQFF. The full variable domain, its missing parts supplied by reference TRBV7-2 and TRBJ2-1, is GAGVSQSPSNKVTEKGKDVELRCDPISGHTALYWYRQSLGQGLEFLIYFQGNSAPDKSGLPSDRFSAERTGGSVSTLTIQRTQQEDSAVYLCASSIKSPYYNEQFFGPGTRLTVL.

The chain joins TRBV24-1 to TRBJ2-1, with D perhaps matching TRBD1 or TRBD2 (5 bases each). The germline V and J ends were trimmed by 2 bases and 6 bases, with 16 bases remaining between them. Germline loops: CDR1 KGHDR, CDR2 SFDVKD. The CDR3 consists of 16 residues. CDR3 region: CATSDSRRGASNEQFF. As DNA, the CDR3 is TGTGCCACCAGTGATTCGCGGAGAGGGGCCTCCAATGAGCAGTTCTTC.